This entry lists 21 T cell receptor beta chains sequenced from one sample in a study of response to subunit inactivated influenza vaccine. A single record per CDR3 protein comes from TCRdb applying MiXCR to the RT-PCR reads. The sample has some 600,000 distinct CDR3 sequences; around 15% are singletons. This specimen consisted of PBMCs from blood, obtained around two weeks before vaccination. These receptors were collected from a man in his fifties who received an inactivated influenza vaccine.

The chain carries TRBV29-1 and TRBJ2-7; 16 bases line up with TRBD2. V gave up 2 bases and J gave up 7 bases; unmatched junction bases: 5. Germline assignment: CDR1 SQVTM and CDR2 ANQGSEA. The CDR3 length is 15 residues. The CDR3 DNA follows: TGCAGCGTTGAAAAATTGGGACTAGCGGGAGGGGAGCAGTACTTC. Its translation is CSVEKLGLAGGEQYF.

This clonotype was recorded a few times. The gene calls are TRBV18 and TRBJ1-1; D is ambiguous. The CDR3 contains 15 residues. Trimming pared 4 bases from V and 2 bases from J, leaving 14 bases between. Germline V gene lookup returns CDR1 KGHSH and CDR2 LQKENI. The CDR3: CASSLNGGENTEAFF. In DNA form, the CDR3 reads TGTGCCAGCTCACTAAACGGTGGAGAAAACACTGAAGCTTTCTTT.

This chain connects TRBV7-6 to TRBJ1-2; D perhaps matches TRBD1 (5 bases). This CDR3 spans 16 amino acids. Trimming left V 2 bases short and J 2 bases short, with 15 bases between. The germline CDR1 and CDR2 sequences are SGHVS and FNYEAQ. In nucleotides, the CDR3 is TGTGCCAGCAGCTTAAACGGAGCCAGGGCGAACTATGGCTACACCTTC. Translating it yields CASSLNGARANYGYTF.

V gene TRBV5-1 combines with J gene TRBJ1-1; a possible D gene is TRBD1 (5 bases). The CDR3 is 16 amino acids. Trimming removed 4 bases from V and 0 bases from J, with 16 bases in between. CDR1 and CDR2 from the germline V gene are SGHRS and YFSETQ. CDR3 loop: CASSLDGGGMNTEAFF. CDR3 bases: TGCGCCAGCAGCCTGGATGGGGGAGGCATGAACACTGAAGCTTTCTTT.

The chain carries TRBV29-1 and TRBJ2-2; D remains ambiguous. The germline V gene has CDR1 SQVTM and CDR2 ANQGSEA. Between the trimmed V and J ends, which lost 3 bases and 3 bases, there was a span of 8 bases. The CDR3 length is 13 residues. This CDR3 reads CSVDYAYTGELFF. In DNA, the CDR3 is TGCAGCGTTGACTATGCGTACACCGGGGAGCTGTTTTTT.

This chain joins TRBV5-1 and TRBJ2-5, with D unresolved. Per germline, CDR1 SGHRS and CDR2 YFSETQ. The CDR3 is 11 residues long. V was clipped by 6 bases and J by 2 bases, with 5 bases between them. For the CDR3, the DNA is TGCGCCAGCACCGCACAAGAGACCCAGTACTTC. Protein product: CASTAQETQYF. Drawing the rest from reference TRBV5-1 and TRBJ2-5, the complete variable domain is KAGVTQTPRYLIKTRGQQVTLSCSPISGHRSVSWYQQTPGQGLQFLFEYFSETQRNKGNFPGRFSGRQFSNSRSEMNVSTLELGDSALYLCASTAQETQYFGPGTRLLVL.

V usage is TRBV5-5 and J usage is TRBJ2-1, with unresolved D. The V and J ends lost 7 bases and 0 bases respectively, with 20 bases between them. Germline-derived CDR1 and CDR2 are SGHKS and YYEKEE (reference sequence). The CDR3 spans 17 residues. The CDR3 coding sequence is TGTGCCAGCGAATCTCCACTCCGCGAATTCTCCTACAATGAGCAGTTCTTC. Protein sequence: CASESPLREFSYNEQFF.

This clonotype came up once. V is TRBV5-1 and J is TRBJ2-5; D perhaps matches TRBD1 (6 bases). V gave up 1 base and J gave up 4 bases, with 11 bases separating them. Germline V gives CDR1 SGHRS, CDR2 YFSETQ. There are 14 residues in the CDR3. This CDR3 is CASSLNRARETQYF. The CDR3 coding sequence is TGCGCCAGCAGCTTGAACAGGGCTCGAGAGACCCAGTACTTC.

The chain recombines TRBV12-3 or TRBV12-4 with TRBJ2-7; 12 bases are a match to TRBD2. The V and J ends lost 3 bases and 6 bases, in that order; junction bases with no gene match: 3. There are 14 residues in the CDR3. The CDR3 protein is CASSFRTSGTEQYF. Written as DNA, the CDR3 is TGTGCCAGCAGTTTCAGGACTAGCGGGACCGAGCAGTACTTC.

CDR3 region: CASSLWLAGVMSQLETQYF. The CDR3 DNA follows: TGTGCCAGCAGCTTGTGGCTAGCGGGAGTAATGTCGCAACTGGAGACCCAGTACTTC. The V and J genes are TRBV5-4 and TRBJ2-5, with TRBD2 matching 10 bases. J gave up 5 bases and V 1 base, and 17 bases lay outside the gene matches. Germline V gene data show CDR1 as SGHNT and CDR2 as YYREEE (reference sequence). The CDR3 is 19 amino acids.

This clonotype was picked up a small number of times. The chain couples TRBV12-3 or TRBV12-4 to TRBJ2-1; D call uncertain. The CDR3 is made up of 11 amino acids. V was shortened by 5 bases and J by 10 bases, with 9 bases between the two germline ends. The CDR3: CASSQTWEQFF. The CDR3 DNA follows: TGTGCCAGCAGTCAGACATGGGAGCAGTTCTTC.

This clonotype was observed a few times. The chain has TRBV4-2 and TRBJ2-4; 10 nucleotides line up with TRBD2. This CDR3 spans 15 amino acids. The V gene's germline CDR1 is LGHNA and CDR2 YNFKEQ. The junction had 2 bases not matched to a gene; V was cut back by 0 bases and J by 6 bases. This chain's CDR3 is CASSQDLAGVNIQYF. CDR3 DNA sequence: TGTGCCAGCAGCCAAGATCTAGCGGGGGTAAACATTCAGTACTTC.

The chain employs TRBV7-9 and TRBJ2-1; D is uncertain. CDR3 length equals 15 residues. From germline, CDR1 is SEHNR and CDR2 FQNEAQ (reference sequence). V gave up 3 bases and J gave up 4 bases, with 13 bases separating them. The CDR3 DNA is TGTGCCAGCAGCTTCAAGGGCGTTGCGTACAATGAGCAGTTCTTC. Amino acids: CASSFKGVAYNEQFF.

This clonotype was recorded many times. This rearrangement joins TRBV20-1 to TRBJ2-3; tentatively, D is TRBD1 (6 bases). Germline V gives CDR1 DFQATT, CDR2 SNEGSKA (reference sequence). The germline V and J ends were trimmed by 0 bases and 7 bases, with 11 bases remaining between them. The CDR3 has 13 residues. The CDR3 coding sequence is TGCAGTGCTAGAGATCAGGGACACCATACGCAGTATTTT. Amino acid sequence: CSARDQGHHTQYF.

This clonotype was recorded a few times. The V gene is TRBV5-1, the J gene TRBJ2-5; D is perhaps TRBD2 (6 bases). The CDR3 spans 15 residues. Germline assignment: CDR1 SGHRS and CDR2 YFSETQ. With 4 bases removed from V and 3 bases from J, the gap between germline ends came to 16 bases. For the CDR3, the DNA is TGCGCCAGCAGCCGCGGGGTGGGGTTGGAAGAGACCCAGTACTTC. Amino acids: CASSRGVGLEETQYF.

V gene TRBV12-3 or TRBV12-4 combines with J gene TRBJ1-1; D unresolved. V dropped 0 bases and J dropped 5 bases, with 7 bases sitting between them. The CDR3 loop spans 13 amino acids. CDR3 protein: CASSLAERTEAFF. The CDR3 nucleotides read TGTGCCAGCAGTTTAGCGGAGAGGACTGAAGCTTTCTTT.

This rearrangement joins TRBV27 to TRBJ2-1, with 12 bases matching TRBD2. The CDR3 has 15 residues. CDR1 is MNHEY and CDR2 is SMNVEV in the germline V gene (reference sequence). J was trimmed by 5 bases and V by 7 bases; bases with no gene match: 6. The CDR3 spells CASTFGLAGNNEQFF. As DNA, the CDR3 is TGTGCCAGCACCTTTGGACTAGCGGGAAACAATGAGCAGTTCTTC.

This clonotype has ten or more counts. CDR3 nucleotide sequence: TGCAGCGTTTTCCAGCCTACTGAAGCTTTCTTT. The encoded protein is CSVFQPTEAFF. The J gene is TRBJ1-1, the V gene TRBV29-1; no clear D. From germline, CDR1 is SQVTM and CDR2 ANQGSEA. CDR3 length equals 11 residues. Trimming cost V 5 bases and J 5 bases, with 9 bases left between them. Complete variable domain (other parts from reference TRBV29-1 and TRBJ1-1): SAVISQKPSRDICQRGTSLTIQCQVDSQVTMMFWYRQQPGQSLTLIATANQGSEATYESGFVIDKFPISRPNLTFSTLTVSNMSPEDSSIYLCSVFQPTEAFFGQGTRLTVV.

This chain links TRBV20-1 with TRBJ2-1; D not certain. Germline V gene data show CDR1 as DFQATT and CDR2 as SNEGSKA (reference sequence). This CDR3 region has 10 residues. Trimming removed 1 base at V and 8 bases at J, with 3 bases between. The CDR3 nucleotides are TGCAGTGCTAGAGGTTATGAGCAGTTCTTC. It translates to CSARGYEQFF.

This clonotype was observed a handful of times. This sequence joins TRBV11-2 and TRBJ2-7, with a tentative D call TRBD2 (6 bases). V lost 8 bases to trimming and J lost 4 bases, with 18 bases between them. This CDR3 comprises 14 residues. The germline gives CDR1 SGHAT, CDR2 FQNNGV. This chain's CDR3 is CASGLTAGRYEQYF. For the CDR3, the DNA is TGTGCCAGCGGACTTACGGCGGGACGGTACGAGCAGTACTTC. Based on the CDR3 plus reference TRBV11-2 and TRBJ2-7, the full variable domain is EAGVAQSPRYKIIEKRQSVAFWCNPISGHATLYWYQQILGQGPKLLIQFQNNGVVDDSQLPKDRFSAERLKGVDSTLKIQPAKLEDSAVYLCASGLTAGRYEQYFGPGTRLTVT.

This clonotype was recorded at least ten times. The chain recombines TRBV4-2 with TRBJ1-2; 9 positions agree with TRBD1. V was pared by 4 bases and J by 5 bases, with 8 bases of the junction left unmatched. This CDR3 is built from 15 residues. Per germline, CDR1 LGHNA and CDR2 YNFKEQ. The CDR3 region has the DNA TGTGCCAGCAGCCTCCGCTCGACAGGGGGTTATGGCTACACCTTC. Amino acid sequence: CASSLRSTGGYGYTF.